This T cell receptor beta chain was retrieved from a study of shared clonotypes between healthy human individuals. Study outcomes and limitations: It was expected that sequencing depth would affect clonotype sharing among donors.

Naive CD8 cells, CD45RO-negative and positively selected for CCR7, excluded terminally differentiated effector memory CD45RA+ cells. The method was immunoSEQ multiplex PCR; TCRdb's version includes in-frame clones alone and lacks a portion of them. The sample carries about 2.1 million clones, under 95% recorded once. The germline gives CDR1 WSHSY, CDR2 SAAADI. The CDR3 sequence is 14 residues long. V lost 6 bases and J lost 1; bases outside the gene matches: 6. On this clone: No antigen is known for it.

Sequencing was done on a sample of naive CD8+ T cells from PBMCs. This sequence originates from a man younger than 30 in good health. Some clones in this sample may be carry-over from other donors' samples. The V gene is TRBV10-2, the J gene TRBJ2-7; 7 bases are shared with TRBD2. In nucleotides, the CDR3 is TGCGCCAGCAGGGGAGGGACGTATTCCTACGAGCAGTACTTC. It codes for CASRGGTYSYEQYF.